This T cell receptor beta chain was captured by sequencing in a study of early T cells in non-severe SARS-CoV-2 infection. The study, taken as a whole, reports: VDJdb matches were skewed toward anti-spike CD8 T cell responses.

Germline V gives CDR1 DFQATT, CDR2 SNEGSKA (reference sequence). V was pared by 6 bases and J by 4 bases, with 10 bases of the junction left unmatched. This CDR3 spans 14 amino acids. This clonotype was detected many times. Its antigen is as yet unknown. Unique molecular identifiers tagged individual cDNA molecules. TCRdb re-analysed the 5' RACE reads in MiXCR, keeping a single row per CDR3 protein. The sample holds about 69,000 distinct CDR3 sequences; roughly a tenth are singletons and the top ten take 5.9%. V usage is TRBV20-1 and J usage is TRBJ2-7; the match to TRBD2 covers 9 bases. This receptor was identified in an adult who was a healthcare worker with PCR-confirmed SARS-CoV-2 infection or an uninfected control (not recorded which). The specimen was whole blood. Here the CDR3 DNA reads TGCAGTGCCCTGGACCGGGGACTAGCTTACGAGCAGTACTTC. Translated: CSALDRGLAYEQYF.